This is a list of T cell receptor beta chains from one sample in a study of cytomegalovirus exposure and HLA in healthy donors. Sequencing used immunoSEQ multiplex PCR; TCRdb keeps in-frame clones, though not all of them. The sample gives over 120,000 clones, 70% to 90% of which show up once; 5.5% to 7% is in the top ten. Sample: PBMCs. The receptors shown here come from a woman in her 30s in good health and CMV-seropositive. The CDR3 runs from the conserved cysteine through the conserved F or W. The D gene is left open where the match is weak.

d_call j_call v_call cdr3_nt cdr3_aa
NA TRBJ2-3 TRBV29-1 TGCAGCGTTGGACAAGTTGGCACAGATACGCAGTATTTT CSVGQVGTDTQYF
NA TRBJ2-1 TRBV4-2 TGTGCCAGCAGCCAAGCTTCGGCTAGCAGCTACTCCTACAATGAGCAGTTCTTC CASSQASASSYSYNEQFF
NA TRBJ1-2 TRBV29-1 TGCAGCGTTCGGGGAAGGGACTATGGCTACACCTTC CSVRGRDYGYTF
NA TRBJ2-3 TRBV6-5 TGTGCCAGCAGTCCCCCCCGGGATGTACGTACGCAGTATTTT CASSPPRDVRTQYF
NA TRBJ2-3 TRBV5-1 TGCGCCAGCAGCTTGTCCGCAGATACGCAGTATTTT CASSLSADTQYF
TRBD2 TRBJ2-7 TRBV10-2 TGCGCCAGCAGCGCGGGGGGGGCGAGGTACGAGCAGTACTTC CASSAGGARYEQYF
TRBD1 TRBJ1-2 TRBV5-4 TGTGCCAGCAGCCTGGGACAGTTGACGGGCTACACCTTC CASSLGQLTGYTF
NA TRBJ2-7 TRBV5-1 TGCGCCAGCAGCCTGTCCAGGGACAACGAGCAGTACTTC CASSLSRDNEQYF
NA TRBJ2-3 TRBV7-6 TGTGCCAGCAGCTTATTCCCGGTCATTAGCACAGATACGCAGTATTTT CASSLFPVISTDTQYF
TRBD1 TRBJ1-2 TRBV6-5 TGTGCCAGCAGCCCTGGACAGGGGTGGGACTATGGCTACACCTTC CASSPGQGWDYGYTF